Following are 21 T cell receptor beta chains from one sample sequenced in a study of T cell changes during pregnancy in multiple sclerosis. Sequencing used immunoSEQ multiplex PCR; TCRdb keeps in-frame clones, though not all of them. The sample has some 70,000 clones, about 90% seen once. The sample here was peripheral blood, taken in the second trimester of pregnancy. The receptors here all came from a female donor in good health, enrolled as a control in a pregnancy study.

This chain uses TRBV5-6 with TRBJ1-5; D gene unclear. This CDR3 is 16 amino acids long. V lost 4 bases and J lost 2, with 16 bases in between. Germline assignment: CDR1 SGHDT and CDR2 YYEEEE. CDR3 DNA: TGTGCCAGCAGCCCCTTCTACGGGGATGGCAATCAGCCCCAGCATTTT. Its translation: CASSPFYGDGNQPQHF.

The rearrangement joins TRBV28 to TRBJ2-7, with TRBD1 matching 8 bases. This CDR3 has 17 amino acids. The germline CDR1 and CDR2 sequences are MDHEN and SYDVKM. Trimming cost V 1 base and J 0 bases; bases outside gene matches: 8. The CDR3 here is CASSLYGGDRPSYEQYF. CDR3 DNA sequence: TGTGCCAGCAGTTTATACGGCGGGGACAGGCCCTCCTACGAGCAGTACTTC.

This clone occurred once. The V and J genes are TRBV11-2 and TRBJ2-3, with 11 positions matching TRBD2. Trimming cost V 2 bases and J 4 bases; bases outside gene matches: 2. The CDR3 loop spans 15 amino acids. Germline-derived CDR1 and CDR2 are SGHAT and FQNNGV. CDR3 DNA sequence: TGTGCCAGCAGCTTAACGGGACTAGCGGCAGATACGCAGTATTTT. Its translation: CASSLTGLAADTQYF. The full variable domain, completed using reference TRBV11-2 and TRBJ2-3, is EAGVAQSPRYKIIEKRQSVAFWCNPISGHATLYWYQQILGQGPKLLIQFQNNGVVDDSQLPKDRFSAERLKGVDSTLKIQPAKLEDSAVYLCASSLTGLAADTQYFGPGTRLTVL.

This chain links TRBV4-1 with TRBJ2-1; 8 positions agree with TRBD2. Germline trimming cut 1 base from V and 4 bases from J; bases unmatched to any gene: 12. This CDR3 region has 18 residues. Germline lookup yields CDR1 MGHRA and CDR2 YSYEKL. CDR3 nucleotide sequence: TGCGCCAGCAGCCAAGTCTTCAAGACTAGCGCTATATACAATGAGCAGTTCTTC. It specifies CASSQVFKTSAIYNEQFF.

This sequence joins TRBV9 and TRBJ2-5; 11 bases align to TRBD1. The CDR3 has 16 residues. After removal of 4 bases from V and 5 bases from J, the junction contained 10 bases not matched to a gene. Germline V CDR1 and CDR2: SGDLS, YYNGEE. CDR3 sequence (DNA): TGTGCCAGCAGCATGTCCGGGACAGGGGGATACGAGACCCAGTACTTC. The encoded protein is CASSMSGTGGYETQYF. The entire variable domain, with the rest obtained from reference TRBV9 and TRBJ2-5, is as follows: DSGVTQTPKHLITATGQRVTLRCSPRSGDLSVYWYQQSLDQGLQFLIQYYNGEERAKGNILERFSAQQFPDLHSELNLSSLELGDSALYFCASSMSGTGGYETQYFGPGTRLLVL.

The chain couples TRBV6-5 to TRBJ2-3; D unresolved. V lost 6 bases, J lost 4 bases, and 11 bases lay in between. Germline loops: CDR1 MNHEY, CDR2 SVGAGI. The length of the CDR3 is 13 residues. The CDR3 DNA is TGTGCCAGCAGACCCACCCGAGCAGATACGCAGTATTTT. Translation: CASRPTRADTQYF.

This chain connects TRBV6-6 to TRBJ2-7, with 7 bases that match TRBD1. The CDR3 sequence is 15 residues long. CDR1 MNHNY and CDR2 SVGAGI come from the germline V gene (reference sequence). With 6 bases clipped from V and 0 bases from J, the junction kept 8 bases outside the gene matches. The CDR3 reads CASRDRQLSSYEQYF. The CDR3 coding sequence is TGTGCCAGCAGGGACAGGCAATTGAGCTCCTACGAGCAGTACTTC.

The chain couples TRBV27 to TRBJ2-1; D is unresolved. The CDR3 is 18 amino acids. CDR1 is MNHEY and CDR2 is SMNVEV in the germline V gene (reference sequence). Deletions cut 6 bases from V and 3 bases from J, with 24 bases between. CDR3 in amino acids: CASSLKPGAGSIYNEQFF. The CDR3 coding sequence is TGTGCCAGCAGCCTCAAGCCCGGTGCAGGTAGTATCTACAATGAGCAGTTCTTC.

This rearrangement joins TRBV9 to TRBJ2-5, with 12 bases fitting TRBD2. This CDR3 spans 15 amino acids. J gave up 4 bases and V 0 bases, and 1 base lay outside the gene matches. Looked up from germline, CDR1 is SGDLS and CDR2 is YYNGEE. The CDR3 nucleotides read TGTGCCAGCAGCGTAGAGACTAGCGGGGGAGAGACCCAGTACTTC. Its protein product is CASSVETSGGETQYF.

V is TRBV6-5 and J is TRBJ2-7; D may be TRBD2 (6 bases). The length of the CDR3 is 16 residues. V lost 0 bases, J lost 0 bases, and 12 bases lay in between. Germline V CDR1 and CDR2: MNHEY, SVGAGI. The CDR3 sequence: CASSYSGLPFSYEQYF. As DNA, the CDR3 is TGTGCCAGCAGTTACTCGGGACTCCCATTCTCCTACGAGCAGTACTTC.

This chain connects TRBV6-1 to TRBJ2-3; 15 bases agree with TRBD2. Germline CDR1 MNHNS, CDR2 SASEGT. This CDR3 has 15 amino acids. V lost 10 bases and J lost 6; bases outside the gene matches: 8. CDR3 nucleotides: TGTGCCACCCGATGGACTAGCGGGGGGGCCGATACGCAGTATTTT. It is translated as CATRWTSGGADTQYF.

V usage is TRBV9 and J usage is TRBJ2-2, with 8 bases that match TRBD1. In germline, CDR1 is SGDLS, CDR2 YYNGEE. This CDR3 spans 15 amino acids. V dropped 4 bases and J dropped 2; count of bases not matched to a gene: 4. CDR3 residues: CASSNRGRNTGELFF. Here the CDR3 DNA reads TGTGCCAGCAGCAACAGGGGGAGAAACACCGGGGAGCTGTTTTTT.

This clone has a handful of counts. CDR3 in DNA: TGTGCCAGCAGTTTTGTTCCGGGACAGGGCGAGGAGACCCAGTACTTC. Its translation is CASSFVPGQGEETQYF. The chain uses TRBV28 and TRBJ2-5; 9 bases line up with TRBD1. The CDR3 covers 16 residues. The germline V gene encodes CDR1 MDHEN and CDR2 SYDVKM. V gave up 3 bases and J gave up 5 bases; unmatched junction bases: 10.

The genes are TRBV29-1 and TRBJ2-5; 8 bases map to TRBD1. The length of the CDR3 is 12 residues. Unmatched junction bases numbered 4, after V lost 5 bases and J lost 5 bases. Per germline, CDR1 SQVTM and CDR2 ANQGSEA. The CDR3 reads CSVFQGAETQYF. The CDR3 DNA reads TGCAGCGTTTTCCAGGGGGCGGAGACCCAGTACTTC.

J is TRBJ2-7 and V is TRBV7-2, with a tentative D call TRBD2 (6 bases). CDR3 size: 15 residues. The germline gives CDR1 SGHTA, CDR2 FQGNSA. With 4 bases removed from V and 2 bases from J, the gap between germline ends came to 15 bases. In nucleotides, the CDR3 is TGTGCCAGCAGCTCCAAGGGAGGTCCAACCTACGAGCAGTACTTC. This gives the protein CASSSKGGPTYEQYF. Complete variable domain (other parts from reference TRBV7-2 and TRBJ2-7): GAGVSQSPSNKVTEKGKDVELRCDPISGHTALYWYRQSLGQGLEFLIYFQGNSAPDKSGLPSDRFSAERTGGSVSTLTIQRTQQEDSAVYLCASSSKGGPTYEQYFGPGTRLTVT.

The chain carries TRBV28 and TRBJ1-5; D is unclear. V was clipped by 6 bases and J by 3 bases, with 9 bases between them. Germline assignment: CDR1 MDHEN and CDR2 SYDVKM. The CDR3 spans 13 residues. CDR3 region: CASRTSTNQPQHF. The CDR3 nucleotides are TGTGCCAGCAGAACTAGCACCAATCAGCCCCAGCATTTT.

The chain employs TRBV5-3 and TRBJ1-2, with unresolved D. TRBV5-3 is an ORF; its function is uncertain. V was cut by 1 base and J by 9 bases, with 7 bases left in between. The CDR3 contains 11 residues. The CDR3 bases are TGTGCCAGAAGCTTGTTCCCTAGCTACACCTTC. It translates to CARSLFPSYTF.

There are a few counts of this clone. The chain employs TRBV7-8 and TRBJ1-1; tentatively, D is TRBD1 (5 bases). CDR1 is SGHVS and CDR2 is FQNEAQ in the germline V gene. V was shortened by 6 bases and J by 8 bases, with 16 bases between the two germline ends. The CDR3 is 13 amino acids. In DNA, the CDR3 is TGTGCCAGCAGGATAAGGGAGGCAGGGGAAGCTTTCTTT. Translated, it gives CASRIREAGEAFF.

This clone was found once. The rearrangement joins TRBV16 to TRBJ1-5, with 7 bases identical to TRBD1. Germline-derived CDR1 and CDR2 are KGHSY and FQNENV. The CDR3 runs 14 residues. V dropped 4 bases and J dropped 2; count of bases not matched to a gene: 2. In nucleotides, the CDR3 is TGTGCCAGCAGCCCAGGACAGGGCAATCAGCCCCAGCATTTT. As protein: CASSPGQGNQPQHF.

This chain links TRBV9 with TRBJ2-7; 11 bases agree with TRBD2. Germline V gene sequence: CDR1 SGDLS, CDR2 YYNGEE. The CDR3 has 17 amino acids. With 2 bases clipped from V and 2 bases from J, the junction kept 9 bases outside the gene matches. The CDR3 here is CASSVGLAGLEAYEQYF. Here the CDR3 DNA reads TGTGCCAGCAGCGTCGGACTAGCGGGTTTAGAGGCCTACGAGCAGTACTTC.

Remarks on this clone: Other DNA sequences in the sample encode the same CDR3. This chain connects TRBV11-2 to TRBJ2-7; the D is unclear. Between the trimmed V and J ends, which lost 1 base and 1 base, there was a span of 8 bases. The CDR3 extends over 14 amino acids. Germline CDR1 SGHAT, CDR2 FQNNGV. The chain's CDR3 is CASSLGLASYEQYF. In DNA form, the CDR3 reads TGTGCCAGCAGCTTAGGGCTGGCTTCCTACGAGCAGTACTTC.